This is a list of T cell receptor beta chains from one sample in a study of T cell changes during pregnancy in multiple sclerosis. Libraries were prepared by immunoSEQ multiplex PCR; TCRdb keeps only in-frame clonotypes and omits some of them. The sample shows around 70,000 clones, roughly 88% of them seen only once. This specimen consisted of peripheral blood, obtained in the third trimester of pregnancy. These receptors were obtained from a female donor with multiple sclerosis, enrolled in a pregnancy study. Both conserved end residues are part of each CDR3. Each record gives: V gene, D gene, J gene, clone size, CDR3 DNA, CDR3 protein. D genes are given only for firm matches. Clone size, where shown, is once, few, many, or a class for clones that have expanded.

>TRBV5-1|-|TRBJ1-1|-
TGCGCCAGCAGCCTAAGTTTACAGGGGAACACTGAAGCTTTCTTT
CASSLSLQGNTEAFF
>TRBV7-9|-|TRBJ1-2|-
TGTGCCAGCAGCTTAACCACTCCAGGGCACTATGGCTACACCTTC
CASSLTTPGHYGYTF
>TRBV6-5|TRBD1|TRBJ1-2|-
TGTGCCAGCAGTTCACAGGGGTTTCTGGGCTACACCTTC
CASSSQGFLGYTF
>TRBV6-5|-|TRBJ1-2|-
TGTGCCAGCAGTTATACAGGGAACTATGGCTACACCTTC
CASSYTGNYGYTF
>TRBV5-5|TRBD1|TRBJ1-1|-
TGTGCCAGCAGCCCGGAGGTGACAGGGAGTATAGGCACTGAAGCTTTCTTT
CASSPEVTGSIGTEAFF
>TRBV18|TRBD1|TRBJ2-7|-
TGTGCCAGCTCTCCCGGGACAGGTGGGCCCTACGAGCAGTACTTC
CASSPGTGGPYEQYF
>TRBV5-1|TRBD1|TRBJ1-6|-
TGCGCCAGCAGCTTGCGGGACAGGGGGCTTTCACCCCTCCACTTT
CASSLRDRGLSPLHF
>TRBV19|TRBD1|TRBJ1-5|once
TGTGCCAGTAGTGTTCGGACAGGGAATCAGCCCCAGCATTTT
CASSVRTGNQPQHF
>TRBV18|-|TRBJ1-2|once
TGTGCCAGCTCACCATACCCAGGGGAGTTGGGCTATGGCTACACCTTC
CASSPYPGELGYGYTF
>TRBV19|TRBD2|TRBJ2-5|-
TGTGCCAGTAGGGCGATAGCGGGGGGTCAAGAGACCCAGTACTTC
CASRAIAGGQETQYF
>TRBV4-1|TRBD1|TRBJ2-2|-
TGCGCCAGCAGCCGCCCGGACAGGGCGAACACCGGGGAGCTGTTTTTT
CASSRPDRANTGELFF
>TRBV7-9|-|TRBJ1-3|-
TGTGCCAGCAGCCTCCTCGGGGGAAACACCATATATTTT
CASSLLGGNTIYF
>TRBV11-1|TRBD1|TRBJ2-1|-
TGTGCCAGCAGTCACAGACAGGGGCTAACCTACAATGAGCAGTTCTTC
CASSHRQGLTYNEQFF
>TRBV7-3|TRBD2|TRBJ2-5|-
TGTGCCAGCGAGCGCCGGGATCTAGCGGGGCGGGAGACCCAGTACTTC
CASERRDLAGRETQYF
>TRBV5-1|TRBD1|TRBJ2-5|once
TGCGCCAGCAGCCCATTACAGGGGGCGGATAGGACCCAGTACTTC
CASSPLQGADRTQYF
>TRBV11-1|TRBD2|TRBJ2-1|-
TGTGCCAGCAGCCCAATAGCGGGGAGGAAGGCCGACAATGAGCAGTTCTTC
CASSPIAGRKADNEQFF
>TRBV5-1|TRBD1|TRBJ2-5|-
TGCGCCAGCAGCTCCTCGGGACAGGGGGCCGAGACCCAGTACTTC
CASSSSGQGAETQYF
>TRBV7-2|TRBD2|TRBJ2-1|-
TGTGCCAGCAGCTTAGTGCGGGGGGGCCACTACAATGAGCAGTTCTTC
CASSLVRGGHYNEQFF
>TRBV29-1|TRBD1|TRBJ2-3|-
TGCAGCGTGGGACAGGGTTGGGGGATGGGGGATACGCAGTATTTT
CSVGQGWGMGDTQYF
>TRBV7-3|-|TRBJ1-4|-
TGTGCCAGCAGTCCCCGGGCTAATGAAAAACTGTTTTTT
CASSPRANEKLFF
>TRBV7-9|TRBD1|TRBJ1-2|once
TGTGCCAGCAGCTTAGGGGGGACAGGGCGAGGCGATGGTTTCTACACCTTC
CASSLGGTGRGDGFYTF
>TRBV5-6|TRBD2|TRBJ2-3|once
TGTGCCAGCAGCTTCGGACTAGCGGGGGCCACAATCGGGGTAGATACGCAGTATTTT
CASSFGLAGATIGVDTQYF
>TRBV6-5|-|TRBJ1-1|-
TGTGCCAGCAGTTACTCGGAGGGGAACACTGAAGCTTTCTTT
CASSYSEGNTEAFF
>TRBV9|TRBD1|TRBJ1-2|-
TGTGCCAGCAGCGCCACAGGGGGGGACTATGGCTACACCTTC
CASSATGGDYGYTF
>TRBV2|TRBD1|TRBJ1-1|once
TGTGCCAGCAGTGAAAGGACAGGGGAAACTGAAGCTTTCTTT
CASSERTGETEAFF
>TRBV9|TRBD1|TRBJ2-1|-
TGTGCCAGCAGCATCGGGACAGGGTCTTTGAATGAGCAGTTCTTC
CASSIGTGSLNEQFF
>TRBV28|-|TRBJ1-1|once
TGTGCCAGCAGTTCTCTCTCCCGGGACATGAACACTGAAGCTTTCTTT
CASSSLSRDMNTEAFF
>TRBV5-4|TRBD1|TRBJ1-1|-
TGTGCCAGCAGCCGGACAGGGGGGCTGTGGGACACTGAAGCTTTCTTT
CASSRTGGLWDTEAFF
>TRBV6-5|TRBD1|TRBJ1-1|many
TGTGCCAGCAGTTACTCGGTGGGACAGGGAGCTGAAGCTTTCTTT
CASSYSVGQGAEAFF
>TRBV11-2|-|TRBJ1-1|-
TGTGCCAGCAGTCCCTACACGCTACAGGGAGCTTTCTTT
CASSPYTLQGAFF
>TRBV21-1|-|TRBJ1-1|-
TGTGCCAGCAGCGCCCTAGAAGTGAACACTGAAGCTTTCTTT
CASSALEVNTEAFF